This entry concerns a single TCR beta chain. Its antigen is still unknown. There are no base qualities to consult, and no much larger clone falls within one base. This sample includes further DNA sequences coding for the same CDR3. V is shortened by 5 bases, J by 3 bases, and the region joining them spans 9 bases. The germline V gene yields SGHTA for CDR1 and FQGNSA for CDR2. Reading from cysteine to phenylalanine, the CDR3 counts 13 amino acids. Only the CDR3 portion is preserved as DNA: 39 bases, with reading frame beginning at the first base. The sample originates from a study of T cell changes during pregnancy in multiple sclerosis (dated by TCRdb to about 2019). For the study in its entirety: In women with multiple sclerosis, the researchers looked at how the T cell repertoire shifted as pregnancy progressed.

The library was obtained by the immunoSEQ multiplex PCR assay. Drawn from immuneACCESS, this table holds only the in-frame rearrangements with V and J called that TCRdb kept. Clones are partly lost; checked studies trace under half to an unresolved V gene and leave the rest unexplained. In this sample the table shows some 120,000 clones, around 93% of which occur a single time. The top ten hold 6.2% of the sample. The sequence was obtained from a female donor with multiple sclerosis, enrolled in a pregnancy study. The V and J genes are TRBV7-2 and TRBJ2-3, and TRBD1 may be the D gene, going by 5 matching bases. Here the sequenced sample was peripheral blood, taken before pregnancy. The nucleotide sequence is given as TGTGCCAGCAGCGTCCCAGGGACAGATACGCAGTATTTT. Translation gives CASSVPGTDTQYF.